This is a list of T cell receptor beta chains from one sample in a study of breast tumors, draining lymph nodes, adjacent tissues. TCRdb re-derived calls from the multiplex PCR reads in MiXCR, one entry per CDR3 protein. This table holds about 21,000 distinct CDR3 sequences, 41% found once. Sequencing used breast tumor tissue. The receptors shown here come from a female donor with breast cancer. Some clones in this sample may be carry-over from other donors' samples. Both conserved end residues are part of each CDR3. Each record gives: clone size, V gene, D gene, J gene, CDR3 protein, CDR3 DNA. The D gene is left open where the match is weak. Expanded clones get a size class; other rows say once, few or many, or leave the size out.

size: -; V: TRBV7-9; D: -; J: TRBJ2-3; CDR3: CASSLWTDTQYF; DNA: TGTGCCAGCAGCTTATGGACAGATACGCAGTATTTT
size: few; V: TRBV6-5; D: TRBD2; J: TRBJ2-3; CDR3: CASSSPGGSTDTQYF; DNA: TGTGCCAGCAGTTCCCCGGGGGGGAGCACAGATACGCAGTATTTT
size: many; V: TRBV12-3/TRBV12-4; D: -; J: TRBJ2-5; CDR3: CASSLGLGGKSETQYF; DNA: TGTGCCAGCAGTTTAGGACTGGGTGGGAAATCGGAGACCCAGTACTTC
size: many; V: TRBV11-2; D: -; J: TRBJ1-2; CDR3: CASSLIDGFNYGYTF; DNA: TGTGCCAGCAGCTTAATTGACGGATTCAACTATGGCTACACCTTC
size: medium-sized; V: TRBV11-2; D: -; J: TRBJ2-3; CDR3: CASTAFGNTQYF; DNA: TGTGCCAGCACCGCCTTCGGCAATACGCAGTATTTT
size: many; V: TRBV20-1; D: TRBD2; J: TRBJ2-1; CDR3: CSAGRFSGGASDEQFF; DNA: TGCAGTGCTGGCCGCTTTAGCGGGGGGGCGTCGGATGAGCAGTTCTTC
size: -; V: TRBV9; D: -; J: TRBJ2-3; CDR3: CASSDTGISADTQYF; DNA: TGTGCCAGCAGCGACACAGGGATTAGCGCAGATACGCAGTATTTT
size: -; V: TRBV5-1; D: -; J: TRBJ1-2; CDR3: CASSSYGDTNYGYTF; DNA: TGCGCCAGCAGCTCTTACGGAGATACTAACTATGGCTACACCTTC
size: many; V: TRBV15; D: TRBD1; J: TRBJ2-7; CDR3: CATSRGQGTYEQYF; DNA: TGTGCCACCAGCAGGGGACAGGGCACCTACGAGCAGTACTTC
size: -; V: TRBV4-3; D: -; J: TRBJ1-1; CDR3: CASSQDTGSVYAFF; DNA: TGCGCCAGCAGCCAAGATACTGGGAGCGTGTATGCTTTCTTT
size: -; V: TRBV14; D: -; J: TRBJ1-6; CDR3: CASSQGSPLHF; DNA: TGTGCCAGCAGCCAGGGAAGTCCCCTCCACTTT
size: many; V: TRBV7-2; D: -; J: TRBJ1-6; CDR3: CASSLVGSHPNSPLHF; DNA: TGTGCCAGCAGCTTAGTGGGCAGCCACCCTAATTCACCCCTCCACTTT
size: -; V: TRBV19; D: -; J: TRBJ2-7; CDR3: CASRHTGAYEQYF; DNA: TGTGCCAGTAGACACACCGGGGCCTACGAGCAGTACTTC
size: -; V: TRBV29-1; D: -; J: TRBJ1-2; CDR3: CSVEKGNYGYTF; DNA: TGCAGCGTTGAGAAGGGTAACTATGGCTACACCTTC
size: large; V: TRBV7-9; D: -; J: TRBJ1-4; CDR3: CASRPSRTNEKLFF; DNA: TGTGCCAGCAGACCATCCCGGACGAATGAAAAACTGTTTTTT
size: -; V: TRBV2; D: -; J: TRBJ1-4; CDR3: CASSDRSDEGEKLFF; DNA: TGTGCCAGCAGTGATAGGTCGGACGAGGGGGAAAAACTGTTTTTT
size: medium-sized; V: TRBV30; D: TRBD1; J: TRBJ2-3; CDR3: CAWSGAGGLDTQYF; DNA: TGTGCCTGGAGTGGGGCAGGGGGCTTGGATACGCAGTATTTT
size: many; V: TRBV12-3/TRBV12-4; D: TRBD1; J: TRBJ2-7; CDR3: CASSRRDRVSGEQYF; DNA: TGTGCCAGCAGCCGCCGGGACAGGGTTTCCGGCGAGCAGTACTTC
size: -; V: TRBV6-5; D: TRBD1; J: TRBJ2-7; CDR3: CASSHWGQGGTGGEQYF; DNA: TGTGCCAGCAGTCACTGGGGACAGGGCGGGACAGGAGGCGAGCAGTACTTC
size: -; V: TRBV20-1; D: TRBD1; J: TRBJ1-2; CDR3: CSATPGQGYGYTF; DNA: TGCAGTGCTACTCCGGGACAGGGGTATGGCTACACCTTC
size: many; V: TRBV10-3; D: -; J: TRBJ2-2; CDR3: CAISPRDQNTGELFF; DNA: TGTGCCATCAGTCCCCGGGACCAGAACACCGGGGAGCTGTTTTTT
size: few; V: TRBV27; D: -; J: TRBJ2-7; CDR3: CASSNFNSYEQYF; DNA: TGTGCCAGCAGTAACTTTAACTCCTACGAGCAGTACTTC
size: medium-sized; V: TRBV20-1; D: -; J: TRBJ2-5; CDR3: CSAFFRDRETQYF; DNA: TGCAGTGCTTTCTTTCGCGATCGGGAGACCCAGTACTTC
size: many; V: TRBV20-1; D: TRBD1; J: TRBJ2-7; CDR3: CSAMRTGLYEQYF; DNA: TGCAGTGCGATGAGGACAGGGTTGTACGAGCAGTACTTC
size: many; V: TRBV20-1; D: TRBD1; J: TRBJ1-5; CDR3: CSAREDRGMDQPQHF; DNA: TGCAGTGCTAGAGAGGACAGGGGGATGGATCAGCCCCAGCATTTT
size: -; V: TRBV10-3; D: -; J: TRBJ2-7; CDR3: CAISGGGRVYEQYF; DNA: TGTGCCATCAGTGGTGGGGGGAGAGTTTACGAGCAGTACTTC
size: medium-sized; V: TRBV30; D: TRBD1; J: TRBJ2-3; CDR3: CAWTSGTGGITDTQYF; DNA: TGTGCCTGGACCTCCGGGACAGGGGGCATCACAGATACGCAGTATTTT
size: -; V: TRBV6-1; D: -; J: TRBJ2-5; CDR3: CASSEIVIRETQYF; DNA: TGTGCCAGCAGTGAAATAGTCATTAGAGAGACCCAGTACTTC
size: many; V: TRBV7-8; D: -; J: TRBJ2-7; CDR3: CAGGAAGRRNEQYF; DNA: TGTGCCGGAGGGGCGGCAGGCAGAAGGAACGAGCAGTACTTC
size: many; V: TRBV7-9; D: TRBD1; J: TRBJ2-5; CDR3: CASSSDRVGETQYF; DNA: TGTGCCAGCAGCTCGGACAGGGTCGGGGAGACCCAGTACTTC
size: many; V: TRBV20-1; D: TRBD2; J: TRBJ2-7; CDR3: CSARQAGGRSYEQYF; DNA: TGCAGTGCTAGACAAGCGGGGGGGCGTTCCTACGAGCAGTACTTC
size: many; V: TRBV19; D: -; J: TRBJ2-5; CDR3: CASSLRGLAETQYF; DNA: TGTGCCAGTAGTCTCAGGGGCCTAGCGGAGACCCAGTACTTC
size: few; V: TRBV28; D: -; J: TRBJ1-4; CDR3: CASSLPAGRGEKLFF; DNA: TGTGCCAGCAGCTTACCTGCCGGGAGAGGGGAAAAACTGTTTTTT
size: -; V: TRBV10-3; D: TRBD1; J: TRBJ1-2; CDR3: CAISGTGGTNYGYTF; DNA: TGTGCCATCAGCGGGACAGGGGGCACTAACTATGGCTACACCTTC
size: -; V: TRBV2; D: -; J: TRBJ2-3; CDR3: CASMIPAGTDTQYF; DNA: TGTGCCAGCATGATACCTGCCGGCACAGATACGCAGTATTTT
size: -; V: TRBV6-1; D: TRBD1; J: TRBJ2-7; CDR3: CASTPPGTGGYEQYF; DNA: TGTGCCAGCACCCCTCCCGGGACAGGGGGATACGAGCAGTACTTC
size: few; V: TRBV30; D: TRBD1; J: TRBJ2-1; CDR3: CAWRNGQGGPQFF; DNA: TGTGCCTGGAGGAATGGACAGGGGGGTCCGCAGTTCTTC
size: -; V: TRBV12-3/TRBV12-4; D: -; J: TRBJ2-3; CDR3: CASSPAASGETDTQYF; DNA: TGTGCCAGCAGCCCTGCGGCAAGCGGAGAAACAGATACGCAGTATTTT
size: many; V: TRBV4-3; D: -; J: TRBJ1-2; CDR3: CASSSTGRGYTF; DNA: TGCGCCAGCAGCTCTACAGGGCGCGGCTACACCTTC
size: many; V: TRBV4-1; D: TRBD1; J: TRBJ1-2; CDR3: CASSQSGQGQSYGYTF; DNA: TGCGCCAGCAGCCAATCCGGACAGGGGCAGAGCTATGGCTACACCTTC
size: -; V: TRBV13; D: -; J: TRBJ1-5; CDR3: CASSLGPPRVDQPQHF; DNA: TGTGCCAGCAGCTTAGGCCCCCCCCGGGTCGATCAGCCCCAGCATTTT
size: -; V: TRBV5-6; D: -; J: TRBJ2-1; CDR3: CASSEVARATLAQFF; DNA: TGTGCCAGCAGCGAAGTTGCCCGGGCCACACTCGCGCAGTTCTTC
size: -; V: TRBV12-3/TRBV12-4; D: -; J: TRBJ1-2; CDR3: CASSSYRVPYYGYTF; DNA: TGTGCCAGCAGTTCATACAGGGTGCCCTACTATGGCTACACCTTC
size: many; V: TRBV4-2; D: -; J: TRBJ1-2; CDR3: CASSQGQEAASYGYTF; DNA: TGTGCCAGCAGCCAAGGTCAGGAAGCAGCTAGCTATGGCTACACCTTC
size: once; V: TRBV7-2; D: -; J: TRBJ2-1; CDR3: CASRWSGVAYNEQFF; DNA: TGTGCCAGCAGATGGAGCGGAGTGGCCTACAATGAGCAGTTCTTC
size: many; V: TRBV7-9; D: -; J: TRBJ2-1; CDR3: CASSTSQRDEQFF; DNA: TGTGCCAGCAGCACTTCTCAGAGGGATGAGCAGTTCTTC
size: many; V: TRBV29-1; D: -; J: TRBJ2-3; CDR3: CSVEPGSTDTQYF; DNA: TGCAGCGTTGAACCGGGTAGCACAGATACGCAGTATTTT
size: many; V: TRBV29-1; D: -; J: TRBJ2-2; CDR3: CSVGPVGSGTGELFF; DNA: TGCAGCGTTGGACCCGTAGGGTCGGGCACCGGGGAGCTGTTTTTT
size: many; V: TRBV19; D: -; J: TRBJ1-2; CDR3: CASRRDSGYTF; DNA: TGTGCCAGTAGAAGGGACTCCGGCTACACCTTC
size: -; V: TRBV24-1; D: -; J: TRBJ2-7; CDR3: CATSGGGAEQYF; DNA: TGTGCCACCAGCGGGGGCGGCGCCGAGCAGTACTTC